The 13 T cell receptor beta chains below were found in one sample sequenced in a study of control samples from healthy donors and cancer patients. TCRdb's table, derived via immunoSEQ multiplex PCR, lists solely in-frame clones and lacks some. The repertoire has 40,000 to 60,000 clones, 87% of them found once; the top ten carry about an eighth. The specimen was PBMCs. The receptors stem from a man between 60 and 75 years old with head and neck cancer.

The chain employs TRBV7-3 and TRBJ2-1, with TRBD1 identical over 8 bases. The junction had 4 bases not matched to a gene; V was cut back by 3 bases and J by 6 bases. The CDR3 contains 14 residues. The germline CDR1 and CDR2 sequences are SGHTA and FQGTGA. In DNA form, the CDR3 reads TGTGCCAGCAGCTTGAACAGGGGGGTCAATGAGCAGTTCTTC. Translated: CASSLNRGVNEQFF.

This clone showed up just once. This chain uses TRBV5-6 with TRBJ2-7; 10 bases map to TRBD1. J gave up 4 bases and V 4 bases, and 5 bases lay outside the gene matches. The germline CDR1 and CDR2 sequences are SGHDT and YYEEEE. This CDR3 region has 14 residues. The CDR3 DNA reads TGTGCCAGCAGCAAGGGACAGGGGCGGTACGAGCAGTACTTC. As protein: CASSKGQGRYEQYF.

The rearrangement uses TRBV6-6 and TRBJ1-2; D gene uncertain. From germline, CDR1 is MNHNY and CDR2 SVGAGI (reference sequence). CDR3 length: 16 residues. V was trimmed by 0 bases and J by 0 bases, leaving 11 bases between them. CDR3 protein: CASSYSREPSNYGYTF. The CDR3 coding sequence is TGTGCCAGCAGTTACTCGAGAGAGCCTTCTAACTATGGCTACACCTTC.

The chain combines TRBV19 with TRBJ2-7, with D possibly matching TRBD2 (5 bases). CDR3 size: 14 residues. Germline V gene data show CDR1 as LNHDA and CDR2 as SQIVND (reference sequence). The V and J ends lost 1 base and 3 bases respectively, with 10 bases between them. For the CDR3, the DNA is TGTGCCAGTAGTATAGTCCGGGGAGACTACGAGCAGTACTTC. As protein: CASSIVRGDYEQYF.

The V call is TRBV9, the J call TRBJ2-3; no firm D call. CDR3 size: 14 residues. Trimming shortened V by 6 bases and J by 7 bases, and 18 bases separated the two germline ends. CDR1 is SGDLS and CDR2 is YYNGEE in the germline V gene. CDR3 protein: CASTPGLPLNTQYF. CDR3 nucleotide sequence: TGTGCCAGCACCCCAGGCCTACCCTTGAATACGCAGTATTTT.

CDR3 amino acids: CASSVDRQERTDTQYF. The DNA for the CDR3 is TGTGCCAGCAGCGTAGATCGACAGGAGCGCACAGATACGCAGTATTTT. V and J are TRBV9 and TRBJ2-3; D is possibly TRBD1 (6 bases). The ends were cut back, 0 bases at V and 1 base at J, with 12 bases in the middle. CDR3 length equals 16 residues. CDR1 SGDLS and CDR2 YYNGEE come from the germline V gene. The full variable domain, with the rest looked up from reference TRBV9 and TRBJ2-3, is DSGVTQTPKHLITATGQRVTLRCSPRSGDLSVYWYQQSLDQGLQFLIQYYNGEERAKGNILERFSAQQFPDLHSELNLSSLELGDSALYFCASSVDRQERTDTQYFGPGTRLTVL.

This rearrangement joins TRBV7-6 to TRBJ2-1, with D tentatively TRBD2 (5 bases). The ends were cut back, 1 base at V and 0 bases at J, with 7 bases in the middle. Germline V lookup: CDR1 SGHVS, CDR2 FNYEAQ. The CDR3 totals 15 residues. CDR3 sequence: CASSLVGSSYNEQFF. DNA for the CDR3: TGTGCCAGCAGCTTAGTTGGGAGCTCCTACAATGAGCAGTTCTTC.

This clone has just one count. The chain combines TRBV5-4 with TRBJ2-7; 8 nucleotides agree with TRBD1. Germline V gene lookup returns CDR1 SGHNT and CDR2 YYREEE (reference sequence). The length of the CDR3 is 14 residues. The V gene end was trimmed by 5 bases and the J gene end by 0 bases; junction bases not matched to a gene: 4. The CDR3 spells CASSRQGSSYEQYF. The CDR3 DNA follows: TGTGCCAGCAGTCGACAGGGGAGCTCCTACGAGCAGTACTTC. Full variable domain (missing parts from reference TRBV5-4 and TRBJ2-7): ETGVTQSPTHLIKTRGQQVTLRCSSQSGHNTVSWYQQALGQGPQFIFQYYREEENGRGNFPPRFSGLQFPNYSSELNVNALELDDSALYLCASSRQGSSYEQYFGPGTRLTVT.

The gene calls are TRBV30 and TRBJ1-1; 8 bases are shared with TRBD1. Germline trimming cut 1 base from V and 1 base from J; bases unmatched to any gene: 2. This CDR3 comprises 14 residues. The germline CDR1 and CDR2 sequences are GTSNPN and SVGIG (reference sequence). The CDR3 here is CAWSGGQGNTEAFF. The CDR3 coding sequence is TGTGCCTGGAGTGGAGGACAGGGGAACACTGAAGCTTTCTTT.

The CDR3 here is CASSISAGSNTEAFF. Written as DNA, the CDR3 is TGTGCCAGTAGTATCTCTGCAGGATCGAACACTGAAGCTTTCTTT. This rearrangement joins TRBV19 to TRBJ1-1, with D unclear. Looked up from germline, CDR1 is LNHDA and CDR2 is SQIVND (reference sequence). The CDR3 contains 15 residues. Trimming cost V 3 bases and J 1 base, with 12 bases left between them. Complete variable domain (other parts from reference TRBV19 and TRBJ1-1): DGGITQSPKYLFRKEGQNVTLSCEQNLNHDAMYWYRQDPGQGLRLIYYSQIVNDFQKGDIAEGYSVSREKKESFPLTVTSAQKNPTAFYLCASSISAGSNTEAFFGQGTRLTVV.

This clone occurred a few times. This chain's CDR3 is CASSVAGHQPQHF. Here the CDR3 DNA reads TGTGCCAGCAGCGTAGCTGGGCATCAGCCCCAGCATTTT. The chain recombines TRBV9 with TRBJ1-5; D is ambiguous. V was trimmed by 0 bases and J by 5 bases, leaving 6 bases between them. The CDR3 runs 13 residues. Per germline, CDR1 SGDLS and CDR2 YYNGEE.

V and J are TRBV7-2 and TRBJ1-3; weak D call: TRBD1 (5 bases). This CDR3 contains 16 residues. Trimming left V 5 bases short and J 4 bases short, with 18 bases between. Germline V gene sequence: CDR1 SGHTA, CDR2 FQGNSA. CDR3 DNA: TGTGCCAGCAGCCCGTGGGCGGGGGGACTCGGAAACACCATATATTTT. Its translation: CASSPWAGGLGNTIYF.

The genes are TRBV20-1 and TRBJ1-6, with no clear D. V was cut by 3 bases and J by 0 bases, with 9 bases left in between. Germline V gene lookup returns CDR1 DFQATT and CDR2 SNEGSKA (reference sequence). CDR3 length: 15 amino acids. CDR3 residues: CSASFPSSYNSPLHF. In DNA form, the CDR3 reads TGCAGTGCTAGTTTCCCCAGCTCCTATAATTCACCCCTCCACTTT.